These 9 T cell receptor beta chains came from one sample sequenced in a study of blood T cells in healthy people across ages (dated by TCRdb to 2014 to 2015). The receptor library was made with 5' RACE. These reads were obtained on an Illumina HiSeq 2500. A second PCR of about 6 to 11 cycles was run with a J-beta primer mix and a sample-barcoded 5' primer. In TCRdb, the public reads were trimmed at Q25 with fastp and aligned with MiXCR, with productive beta chains retained. Each record represents a unique CDR3 protein, reported with the most common genes and DNA among its rows. A total of about 780,000 distinct CDR3 sequences appear in this sample, 35% to 60% of them only once. Of the sample, around 18% falls within the top ten clones. Sequencing was performed on blood. Receptors were obtained from a man of 80 years or more in good health.

The chain employs TRBV6-5 and TRBJ2-6; D assignment may be TRBD1 or TRBD2 (5 bases each). The CDR3 is 15 amino acids. From germline, CDR1 is MNHEY and CDR2 SVGAGI. V lost 5 bases to trimming and J lost 2 bases, with 10 bases between them. The CDR3 reads CASSRGETGANVLTF. The CDR3 DNA sequence: TGTGCCAGCAGTCGAGGGGAAACTGGGGCCAACGTCCTGACTTTC.

The chain links TRBV19 to TRBJ2-7, with D perhaps being TRBD1 or TRBD2 (5 bases each). The CDR3 consists of 14 residues. From germline, CDR1 is LNHDA and CDR2 SQIVND (reference sequence). Trimming shortened V by 5 bases and J by 3 bases, and 14 bases separated the two germline ends. CDR3 sequence reads: CASSEGWTVYEQYF. CDR3 nucleotide sequence: TGTGCCAGTAGTGAGGGGTGGACGGTCTACGAGCAGTACTTC.

The chain carries TRBV10-1 and TRBJ2-4; a weak D match, TRBD2 (5 bases). The germline V gene encodes CDR1 WNHNN and CDR2 SYGVQD (reference sequence). The CDR3 contains 13 residues. Trimming took off 4 bases at V and 8 bases at J, with 12 bases between the two ends. The CDR3 bases are TGCGCCAGCAGTGGGCCGGACGGGGACATTCAGTACTTC. Translated: CASSGPDGDIQYF.

A few counts support this clonotype. The chain carries TRBV4-2 and TRBJ2-5; D possibly corresponds to TRBD2 (5 bases). This CDR3 spans 15 amino acids. CDR1 and CDR2 (germline): LGHNA, YNFKEQ. V lost 1 base and J lost 2, with 11 bases in between. CDR3 protein: CASSQVPSRQETQYF. CDR3 DNA: TGTGCCAGCAGCCAAGTGCCTAGCCGACAAGAGACCCAGTACTTC.

This chain links TRBV20-1 with TRBJ2-1; 7 bases are shared with TRBD2. V lost 7 bases to trimming and J lost 7 bases; unmatched junction nucleotides: 10. Per the germline V gene, CDR1 is DFQATT and CDR2 is SNEGSKA (reference sequence). CDR3 length: 13 amino acids. The CDR3 protein is CSVGRAGWNEQFF. The CDR3 DNA is TGCAGTGTTGGGAGGGCGGGTTGGAATGAGCAGTTCTTC.

The table lists this clonotype with a few counts. The J gene is TRBJ2-5, the V gene TRBV28, with 8 bases lining up with TRBD1. CDR1 MDHEN and CDR2 SYDVKM come from the germline V gene. The CDR3 covers 13 residues. V lost 6 bases to trimming and J lost 4 bases; unmatched junction nucleotides: 4. The CDR3 sequence is CASSYQGAETQYF. The CDR3 DNA is TGTGCCAGCAGCTATCAGGGGGCAGAGACCCAGTACTTC.

The J gene is TRBJ2-1, the V gene TRBV29-1, with D tentatively TRBD1 (5 bases). The germline V gene encodes CDR1 SQVTM and CDR2 ANQGSEA. The CDR3 is 15 residues long. V lost 0 bases, J lost 7 bases, and 16 bases lay in between. The CDR3 spells CSVEEGDLSPNEQFF. CDR3 nucleotide sequence: TGCAGCGTTGAAGAAGGGGATCTGTCTCCTAATGAGCAGTTCTTC.

In the case of this clonotype: A much larger clone sits a single nucleotide away, making a read error possible. The chain combines TRBV13 with TRBJ2-7, with D possibly matching TRBD1 (6 bases). This CDR3 is 12 amino acids long. Germline CDR1 is PRHDT and CDR2 is FYEKMQ (reference sequence). Trimming removed 7 bases at V and 6 bases at J, with 13 bases between. CDR3 amino acids: CASNLGTSEQYF. The CDR3, as DNA: TGTGCCAGCAACTTGGGGACATCCGAGCAGTACTTC.

The CDR3 loop is CASSPRDTGGETQYF. The DNA for the CDR3 is TGTGCCAGCTCACCAAGGGACACAGGGGGAGAGACCCAGTACTTC. The rearrangement links TRBV18 to TRBJ2-5; 8 nucleotides agree with TRBD1. With 2 bases clipped from V and 4 bases from J, the junction kept 6 bases outside the gene matches. The V gene's germline CDR1 is KGHSH and CDR2 LQKENI. CDR3 length: 15 amino acids.